A single sample gave rise to the 13 T cell receptor beta chains below, sequenced in a study of cytomegalovirus exposure and HLA in healthy donors. The PCR had 60 Vbeta and 13 Jbeta primers. Assay used: immunoSEQ multiplex PCR; TCRdb lists only in-frame clones, some missing. Its table records 80,000 to 100,000 clones. What was sequenced was PBMCs. The receptor source for this set is a man between 45 and 60 years old in good health and CMV-seropositive.

Comments on this clone: The junction and the germline gene differ at one end; a read error may be behind it. CDR3 coding DNA: TGTGCTAGCAGCGTAGGGCAGGGTGAAGGCTACACCTTC. Translation: CASSVGQGEGYTF. The chain joins TRBV9 to TRBJ1-2; possible D gene TRBD1, 5 bases. CDR1 is SGDLS, CDR2 YYNGEE, per germline. The CDR3 has 13 amino acids. Variable domain in full (rest from reference TRBV9 and TRBJ1-2): DSGVTQTPKHLITATGQRVTLRCSPRSGDLSVYWYQQSLDQGLQFLIQYYNGEERAKGNILERFSAQQFPDLHSELNLSSLELGDSALYFCASSVGQGEGYTFGSGTRLTVV.

The chain links TRBV4-3 to TRBJ1-2; 10 bases map to TRBD1. The CDR3 contains 16 residues. The V segment lost 4 bases and the J segment 3 bases; nucleotides outside the gene matches: 8. Germline V gene sequence: CDR1 LGHNA, CDR2 YSLEER. CDR3 protein: CASSPGTGDSDYGYTF. CDR3 nucleotide sequence: TGCGCCAGCAGCCCCGGGACAGGGGACTCCGACTATGGCTACACCTTC.

This chain connects TRBV9 to TRBJ2-6, with D possibly matching TRBD1 (5 bases). Trimming left V 1 base short and J 3 bases short, with 5 bases between. Germline V CDR1 and CDR2: SGDLS, YYNGEE. The CDR3 runs to 14 residues. CDR3: CASSVTGGANVLTF. The CDR3 region has the DNA TGTGCCAGCAGCGTAACAGGTGGGGCCAACGTCCTGACTTTC.

The chain uses TRBV7-8 and TRBJ2-7; 7 bases agree with TRBD2. This CDR3 spans 17 amino acids. The V gene's germline CDR1 is SGHVS and CDR2 FQNEAQ. Trimming took 4 bases from V and 2 from J; bases not matched to a gene: 14. As DNA, the CDR3 is TGTGCCAGCAGCTACGGGGGACCCGCCGCGGGAGCCTACGAGCAGTACGTC. Translating it yields CASSYGGPAAGAYEQYV.

V and J are TRBV5-4 and TRBJ2-1; 10 bases are a match to TRBD1. This CDR3 contains 14 residues. V shed 4 bases and J 10 bases; nucleotides not matched to a gene: 8. Per germline, CDR1 SGHNT and CDR2 YYREEE (reference sequence). CDR3 nucleotides: TGTGCCAGCAGCCCGGGACAGGGGACTCGGGAGCAGTTCTTC. Protein product: CASSPGQGTREQFF.

This chain uses TRBV6-1 with TRBJ2-7; weak D call: TRBD1 (6 bases). Looked up from germline, CDR1 is MNHNS and CDR2 is SASEGT. The CDR3 has 14 amino acids. The germline V and J ends were trimmed by 2 bases and 3 bases, with 11 bases remaining between them. The CDR3 loop reads CASSELTGFYEQYF. As DNA, the CDR3 is TGTGCCAGCAGTGAACTCACAGGGTTCTACGAGCAGTACTTC.

The chain carries TRBV25-1 and TRBJ2-1; the D gene is possibly TRBD2 (5 bases). Germline-derived CDR1 and CDR2 are MGHDK and SYGVNS. Trimming removed 6 bases at V and 6 bases at J, with 15 bases between. The CDR3 length is 14 residues. The CDR3 DNA reads as TGTGCCAGCAGGGAGGAGATCCGAGGCAATGAGCAGTTCTTC. Its protein product is CASREEIRGNEQFF.

The rearrangement links TRBV5-4 to TRBJ2-7; D remains unclear. V was shortened by 0 bases and J by 3 bases, with 13 bases between the two germline ends. This CDR3 is 15 amino acids long. Germline V gene data show CDR1 as SGHNT and CDR2 as YYREEE (reference sequence). CDR3 bases: TGTGCCAGCAGCTTGGAACTATATGGAAACTACGAGCAGTACTTC. Its translation: CASSLELYGNYEQYF.

This chain joins TRBV11-3 and TRBJ2-7; TRBD2 is a possible D gene (6 bases). Germline loops: CDR1 SGHNT, CDR2 YENEEA. V gave up 0 bases and J gave up 7 bases, with 10 bases separating them. The length of the CDR3 is 13 residues. This chain's CDR3 is CASSLDRGWEQYF. CDR3 sequence (DNA): TGTGCCAGCAGCTTAGATCGGGGGTGGGAGCAGTACTTC.

The chain is built from TRBV30 and TRBJ2-3; D might be TRBD1 (5 bases). CDR1 and CDR2 (germline): GTSNPN, SVGIG (reference sequence). This CDR3 region has 13 residues. V lost 0 bases and J lost 9, with 13 bases in between. The CDR3 DNA reads as TGTGCCTGGAGTGTACAGGCAGCTGGGACGCAGTATTTT. Amino acid sequence: CAWSVQAAGTQYF.

Regarding this clone: Other DNA sequences in the same sample also yield this CDR3. The chain links TRBV2 to TRBJ2-7; 11 positions agree with TRBD1. The V gene's germline CDR1 is SNHLY and CDR2 FYNNEI. This CDR3 is built from 14 residues. Trimming took 6 bases from V and 2 from J; bases not matched to a gene: 3. Here the CDR3 reads CASSPGQGAYEQYF. CDR3 bases: TGTGCCAGCAGCCCGGGACAGGGGGCCTACGAGCAGTACTTC. The variable domain in full, with the rest retrieved from reference TRBV2 and TRBJ2-7, is EPEVTQTPSHQVTQMGQEVILRCVPISNHLYFYWYRQILGQKVEFLVSFYNNEISEKSEIFDDQFSVERPDGSNFTLKIRSTKLEDSAMYFCASSPGQGAYEQYFGPGTRLTVT.

V usage is TRBV5-6 and J usage is TRBJ1-2, with D possibly TRBD1 on 5 matching bases. Germline V gene data show CDR1 as SGHDT and CDR2 as YYEEEE. V was clipped by 6 bases and J by 8 bases, with 17 bases between them. This CDR3 spans 13 amino acids. The CDR3 coding sequence is TGTGCCAGCACCCCGGGGGGGGTAGGAGGCTACACCTTC. As protein: CASTPGGVGGYTF.

The chain employs TRBV7-2 and TRBJ2-5; 11 bases line up with TRBD1. J gave up 4 bases and V 4 bases, and 5 bases lay outside the gene matches. The length of the CDR3 is 15 residues. The germline V gene encodes CDR1 SGHTA and CDR2 FQGNSA. DNA for the CDR3: TGTGCCAGCAGCTCGGGACAGGGGGGGGGAGAGACCCAGTACTTC. This codes for CASSSGQGGGETQYF.